The rows below give T cell receptor beta chains drawn from one sample of a study of blood T cell repertoires in COVID-19. Profiling relied on immunoSEQ multiplex PCR, and the TCRdb table lists in-frame clones only, not all of them. The sample has 99,000 or so clones; roughly 82% are singletons. Sequencing used peripheral blood. These receptors all stem from a man aged 55 to 70 with acute or convalescent COVID-19. The CDR3 runs from the conserved cysteine through the conserved F or W. Each record gives: V gene, clone size, D gene, CDR3 length, J gene, CDR3 protein, CDR3 DNA. The D gene is left open where the match is weak. Only part of the rows carry a size: once, few, many, or a class if the clone is expanded.

V: TRBV5-6
size: NA
D: TRBD2
length: 15
J: TRBJ2-5
CDR3: CASSLTAGAPETQYF
DNA: TGTGCCAGCAGCTTAACGGCGGGAGCTCCAGAGACCCAGTACTTC

V: TRBV19
size: NA
D: NA
length: 13
J: TRBJ1-5
CDR3: CASRGGGNQPQHF
DNA: TGTGCCAGTAGAGGAGGTGGCAATCAGCCCCAGCATTTT

V: TRBV6-6
size: NA
D: NA
length: 15
J: TRBJ2-3
CDR3: CASSPFLQRADTQYF
DNA: TGTGCCAGCAGCCCTTTCCTTCAGAGGGCAGATACGCAGTATTTT

V: TRBV5-5
size: NA
D: NA
length: 15
J: TRBJ1-5
CDR3: CASSLAWVGNQPQHF
DNA: TGTGCCAGCAGCTTGGCCTGGGTCGGGAATCAGCCCCAGCATTTT

V: TRBV7-2
size: once
D: NA
length: 12
J: TRBJ2-7
CDR3: CASSPFSYEQYF
DNA: TGTGCCAGCAGCCCTTTCAGCTACGAGCAGTACTTC

V: TRBV6-1
size: NA
D: TRBD2
length: 16
J: TRBJ2-5
CDR3: CASSKAGTSGQETQYF
DNA: TGTGCCAGCAGTAAAGCCGGGACTAGCGGCCAAGAGACCCAGTACTTC

V: TRBV6-1
size: NA
D: NA
length: 14
J: TRBJ1-1
CDR3: CASSQHFSWTEAFF
DNA: TGTGCCAGCAGTCAACACTTTAGCTGGACTGAAGCTTTCTTT

V: TRBV12-3/TRBV12-4
size: NA
D: TRBD1
length: 13
J: TRBJ2-1
CDR3: CASILGQYNEQFF
DNA: TGTGCCAGCATCCTGGGACAGTACAATGAGCAGTTCTTC

V: TRBV7-2
size: NA
D: NA
length: 15
J: TRBJ2-4
CDR3: CASSVNGGSTNIQYF
DNA: TGTGCCAGCAGTGTGAATGGGGGCAGTACAAACATTCAGTACTTC

V: TRBV19
size: NA
D: NA
length: 15
J: TRBJ1-2
CDR3: CASSTTQTDYYGYTF
DNA: TGTGCCAGTAGTACAACCCAGACTGACTACTATGGCTACACCTTC

V: TRBV28
size: NA
D: TRBD2
length: 14
J: TRBJ2-1
CDR3: CASSPSGSYNEQFF
DNA: TGTGCCAGCAGCCCTAGCGGGAGTTACAATGAGCAGTTCTTC

V: TRBV5-5
size: NA
D: NA
length: 14
J: TRBJ2-5
CDR3: CASSVATSGETQYF
DNA: TGTGCCAGCAGCGTGGCTACCAGCGGCGAGACCCAGTACTTC

V: TRBV20-1
size: few
D: NA
length: 14
J: TRBJ1-5
CDR3: CSASGVTGAQPQHF
DNA: TGCAGTGCTAGTGGGGTCACAGGAGCACAGCCCCAGCATTTT

V: TRBV9
size: NA
D: TRBD2
length: 17
J: TRBJ2-3
CDR3: CASSVHPGTSGTDTQYF
DNA: TGTGCCAGCAGCGTCCACCCCGGGACTAGCGGCACAGATACGCAGTATTTT

V: TRBV3-1/TRBV3-2
size: NA
D: NA
length: 14
J: TRBJ1-5
CDR3: CASSQGLQGQPQHF
DNA: TGTGCCAGCAGCCAGGGCCTACAGGGTCAGCCCCAGCATTTT

V: TRBV7-2
size: NA
D: TRBD2
length: 14
J: TRBJ2-1
CDR3: CASSRTSGYNEQFF
DNA: TGTGCCAGCAGCCGGACTAGCGGATACAATGAGCAGTTCTTC

V: TRBV23-1
size: NA
D: TRBD1
length: 19
J: TRBJ2-3
CDR3: CASSQSPGTGQTSTDTQYF
DNA: TGCGCCAGCAGTCAATCTCCTGGGACAGGTCAAACTAGCACAGATACGCAGTATTTT

V: TRBV10-2
size: NA
D: TRBD1
length: 16
J: TRBJ2-7
CDR3: CASSDLGQYRSYEQYF
DNA: TGCGCCAGCAGTGACCTGGGACAGTATAGATCCTACGAGCAGTACTTC

V: TRBV9
size: once
D: NA
length: 13
J: TRBJ2-5
CDR3: CASSVAFQETQYF
DNA: TGTGCCAGCAGCGTAGCATTTCAAGAGACCCAGTACTTC

V: TRBV6-5
size: NA
D: NA
length: 14
J: TRBJ2-2
CDR3: CAIKTGSNTGELFF
DNA: TGTGCCATTAAAACAGGTTCGAACACCGGGGAGCTGTTTTTT

V: TRBV6-5
size: NA
D: NA
length: 15
J: TRBJ1-5
CDR3: CASSIIQGRGQPQHF
DNA: TGTGCCAGCAGTATTATACAGGGAAGGGGTCAGCCCCAGCATTTT

V: TRBV28
size: NA
D: NA
length: 18
J: TRBJ1-6
CDR3: CASRPPSWGGTGNSPLHF
DNA: TGTGCCAGCAGACCGCCGTCTTGGGGGGGTACGGGAAATTCACCCCTCCACTTT

V: TRBV11-3
size: NA
D: TRBD2
length: 18
J: TRBJ2-2
CDR3: CASSLKASGGGVTGELFF
DNA: TGTGCCAGCAGCTTAAAGGCTAGCGGGGGCGGTGTAACCGGGGAGCTGTTTTTT

V: TRBV28
size: NA
D: NA
length: 12
J: TRBJ2-7
CDR3: CASSYAGREQYF
DNA: TGTGCCAGCAGTTACGCAGGGCGCGAGCAGTACTTC

V: TRBV7-2
size: once
D: NA
length: 13
J: TRBJ1-1
CDR3: CASSLTYQGEAFF
DNA: TGTGCCAGCAGCTTAACCTATCAGGGTGAAGCTTTCTTT

V: TRBV23-1
size: once
D: TRBD1
length: 20
J: TRBJ2-7
CDR3: CASSQPGGSLTGPDYYEQYF
DNA: TGCGCCAGCAGTCAACCAGGGGGATCCCTAACGGGCCCTGATTACTACGAGCAGTACTTC

V: TRBV15
size: NA
D: NA
length: 13
J: TRBJ1-1
CDR3: CATSRAQGTGAFF
DNA: TGTGCCACCAGCAGAGCTCAGGGGACGGGAGCTTTCTTT

V: TRBV4-1
size: few
D: NA
length: 15
J: TRBJ1-4
CDR3: CASSQQGATNEKLFF
DNA: TGCGCCAGCAGCCAACAGGGCGCAACTAATGAAAAACTGTTTTTT

V: TRBV7-9
size: NA
D: TRBD2
length: 14
J: TRBJ2-5
CDR3: CASSWTGTTETQYF
DNA: TGTGCCAGCAGCTGGACCGGGACTACAGAGACCCAGTACTTC

V: TRBV5-1
size: NA
D: TRBD1
length: 14
J: TRBJ1-1
CDR3: CASSLGRQGAEAFF
DNA: TGCGCCAGCAGCTTGGGGCGACAGGGAGCTGAAGCTTTCTTT

V: TRBV6-1
size: NA
D: TRBD2
length: 18
J: TRBJ2-3
CDR3: CASSESRGSGRFPDTQYF
DNA: TGTGCCAGCAGTGAAAGCAGGGGTAGCGGGAGATTTCCAGATACGCAGTATTTT

V: TRBV10-3
size: NA
D: NA
length: 13
J: TRBJ2-2
CDR3: CAAQWDTTGELFF
DNA: TGTGCCGCTCAATGGGACACCACCGGGGAGCTGTTTTTT

V: TRBV7-3
size: few
D: TRBD2
length: 15
J: TRBJ2-1
CDR3: CASTPGGPGYNEQFF
DNA: TGTGCCAGCACCCCGGGAGGGCCCGGCTACAATGAGCAGTTCTTC

V: TRBV18
size: few
D: TRBD1
length: 15
J: TRBJ1-5
CDR3: CASSPETGADQPQHF
DNA: TGTGCCAGCTCACCAGAGACAGGGGCGGATCAGCCCCAGCATTTT

V: TRBV7-8
size: NA
D: NA
length: 11
J: TRBJ2-7
CDR3: CASSLGEEQYF
DNA: TGTGCCAGCAGCTTAGGAGAGGAGCAGTACTTC

V: TRBV7-8
size: NA
D: TRBD1
length: 15
J: TRBJ1-3
CDR3: CASSRGQSSGNTIYF
DNA: TGTGCCAGCAGCCGGGGACAGAGCTCTGGAAACACCATATATTTT

V: TRBV27
size: NA
D: NA
length: 14
J: TRBJ1-3
CDR3: CASSLAGAGNTIYF
DNA: TGTGCCAGCAGTTTAGCAGGGGCCGGAAACACCATATATTTT

V: TRBV7-9
size: NA
D: NA
length: 19
J: TRBJ1-4
CDR3: CASSLSRVQGPLTNEKLFF
DNA: TGTGCCAGCAGCTTAAGCCGGGTACAGGGACCCTTAACTAATGAAAAACTGTTTTTT

V: TRBV7-3
size: NA
D: NA
length: 14
J: TRBJ2-2
CDR3: CASSLQVNTGELFF
DNA: TGTGCCAGCAGCTTACAGGTTAACACCGGGGAGCTGTTTTTT

V: TRBV7-3
size: NA
D: TRBD2
length: 18
J: TRBJ2-3
CDR3: CASSLQGGLAASTDTQYF
DNA: TGTGCCAGCAGCTTACAAGGGGGACTAGCGGCCTCCACAGATACGCAGTATTTT

V: TRBV6-5
size: NA
D: NA
length: 16
J: TRBJ1-4
CDR3: CASSYSPRTLYEKLFF
DNA: TGTGCCAGCAGTTACTCGCCCCGGACACTGTATGAAAAACTGTTTTTT

V: TRBV5-1
size: NA
D: NA
length: 14
J: TRBJ2-3
CDR3: CASSPQGRTDTQYF
DNA: TGCGCCAGCAGCCCACAGGGGAGGACAGATACGCAGTATTTT

V: TRBV4-1
size: NA
D: NA
length: 14
J: TRBJ2-5
CDR3: CASSFRLGQETQYF
DNA: TGCGCCAGCAGCTTTCGACTAGGTCAAGAGACCCAGTACTTC

V: TRBV5-1
size: NA
D: NA
length: 14
J: TRBJ2-2
CDR3: CASSGQRGSGELFF
DNA: TGCGCCAGCAGCGGACAGCGTGGGTCCGGGGAGCTGTTTTTT

V: TRBV9
size: medium-sized
D: NA
length: 15
J: TRBJ2-1
CDR3: CASSVDGTGYNEQFF
DNA: TGTGCCAGCAGCGTAGATGGGACTGGATACAATGAGCAGTTCTTC

V: TRBV6-5
size: NA
D: NA
length: 14
J: TRBJ1-6
CDR3: CASSHTPHNSPLHF
DNA: TGTGCCAGCAGTCACACACCACATAATTCACCCCTCCACTTT

V: TRBV3-1/TRBV3-2
size: NA
D: TRBD1
length: 17
J: TRBJ1-1
CDR3: CASSQDRIRDRNTEAFF
DNA: TGTGCCAGCAGCCAAGATCGCATCCGGGACAGGAACACTGAAGCTTTCTTT

V: TRBV27
size: NA
D: TRBD2
length: 13
J: TRBJ2-7
CDR3: CASKERERYEQYF
DNA: TGTGCCAGCAAGGAGCGGGAGAGATACGAGCAGTACTTC

V: TRBV6-5
size: NA
D: NA
length: 11
J: TRBJ1-1
CDR3: CASTGSTEAFF
DNA: TGTGCCAGCACGGGTTCCACTGAAGCTTTCTTT

V: TRBV25-1
size: NA
D: TRBD1
length: 16
J: TRBJ2-1
CDR3: CASSVRAGTGDNEQFF
DNA: TGTGCCAGCAGTGTCCGGGCCGGGACAGGGGACAATGAGCAGTTCTTC

V: TRBV7-9
size: NA
D: TRBD2
length: 16
J: TRBJ2-1
CDR3: CASSSRGLDAYNEQFF
DNA: TGTGCCAGCAGCTCAAGGGGACTAGATGCCTACAATGAGCAGTTCTTC

V: TRBV5-4
size: NA
D: TRBD2
length: 15
J: TRBJ2-3
CDR3: CASSLGLAGADTQYF
DNA: TGTGCCAGCAGCTTGGGGCTAGCGGGGGCGGATACGCAGTATTTT